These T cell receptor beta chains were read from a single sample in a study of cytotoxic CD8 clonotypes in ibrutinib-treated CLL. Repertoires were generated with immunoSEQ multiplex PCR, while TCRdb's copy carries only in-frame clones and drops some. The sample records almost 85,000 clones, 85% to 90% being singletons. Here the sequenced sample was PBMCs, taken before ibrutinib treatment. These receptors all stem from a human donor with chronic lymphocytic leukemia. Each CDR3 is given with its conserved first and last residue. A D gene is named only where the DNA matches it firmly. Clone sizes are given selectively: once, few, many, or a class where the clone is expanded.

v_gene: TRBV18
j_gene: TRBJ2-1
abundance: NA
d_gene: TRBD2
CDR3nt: TGTGCCAGCTCACCGATCCTAGCGGGGGGGCGCTACTCCTACAATGAGCAGTTCTTC
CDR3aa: CASSPILAGGRYSYNEQFF

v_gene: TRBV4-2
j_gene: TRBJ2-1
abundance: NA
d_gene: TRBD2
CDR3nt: TGTGCCAGCAGCCGCTCCGGTGGGACTAGCGGGAGTTATGAGCAGTTCTTC
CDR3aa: CASSRSGGTSGSYEQFF

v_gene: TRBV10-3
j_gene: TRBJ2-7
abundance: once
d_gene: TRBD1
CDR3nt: TGTGCCATCGCAGGGGGCGACGTCGAGCAGTACTTC
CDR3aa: CAIAGGDVEQYF

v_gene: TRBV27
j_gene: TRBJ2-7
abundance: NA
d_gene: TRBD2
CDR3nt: TGTGCCAGCAGTTTACTAGCGGGAGGTTTAGTGTACGAGCAGTACTTC
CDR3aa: CASSLLAGGLVYEQYF

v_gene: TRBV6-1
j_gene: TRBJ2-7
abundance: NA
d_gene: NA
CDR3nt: TGTGCCAGCAGTGAAGGGGGGGCTGGCGGGCCCTACGAGCAGTACTTC
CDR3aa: CASSEGGAGGPYEQYF

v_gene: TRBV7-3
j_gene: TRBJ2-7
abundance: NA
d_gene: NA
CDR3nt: TGTGCCAGCAGCCAAAGTGGGACGGTGGGGGTCCCCAACTACGAGCAGTACTTC
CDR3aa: CASSQSGTVGVPNYEQYF

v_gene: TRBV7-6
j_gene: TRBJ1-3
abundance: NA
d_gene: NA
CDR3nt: TGTGCCAGCAGCAAGGCCAGGGACTGGGCTGGAAACACCATATATTTT
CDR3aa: CASSKARDWAGNTIYF

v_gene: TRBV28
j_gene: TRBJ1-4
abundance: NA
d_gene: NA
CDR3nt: TGTGCCAGCCTGGCGGCGGAAATCACTGGAGAAAAACTGTTTTTT
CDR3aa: CASLAAEITGEKLFF

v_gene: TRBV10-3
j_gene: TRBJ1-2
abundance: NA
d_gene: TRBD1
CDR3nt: TGTGCCACCCGCGGAACAGGGGCAAGGAACTATGGCTACACCTTC
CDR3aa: CATRGTGARNYGYTF

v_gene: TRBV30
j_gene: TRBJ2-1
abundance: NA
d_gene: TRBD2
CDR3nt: TGTGCCTGGAGTGTATGGTTATATAGGACTAGCGAGAGGAATGAGCAGTTCTTC
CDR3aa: CAWSVWLYRTSERNEQFF

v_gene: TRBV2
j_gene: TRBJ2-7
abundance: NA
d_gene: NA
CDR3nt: TGTGCCAGCAGTGTCTGGGGGGAAACCTACGAGCAGTACTTC
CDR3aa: CASSVWGETYEQYF

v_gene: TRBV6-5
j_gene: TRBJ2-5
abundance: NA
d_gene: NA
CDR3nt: TGTGCCAGCAGCTCCAGGGGAGAGACCCAGTACTTC
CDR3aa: CASSSRGETQYF

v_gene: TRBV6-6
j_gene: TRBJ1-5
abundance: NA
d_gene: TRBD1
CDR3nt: TGTGCCAGCAAGGTCCAGGGGGGGAATCAGCCCCAGCATTTT
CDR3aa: CASKVQGGNQPQHF

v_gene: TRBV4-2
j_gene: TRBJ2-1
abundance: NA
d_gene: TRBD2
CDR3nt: TGTGCCAGCAGCCAACTAGCGGACTCCTACAATGAGCAGTTCTTC
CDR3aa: CASSQLADSYNEQFF

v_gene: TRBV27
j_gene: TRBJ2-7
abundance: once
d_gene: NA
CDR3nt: TGTGCCAGCAGTTTCCAGGGCCCCATCACCTACGAGCAGTACTTC
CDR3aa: CASSFQGPITYEQYF

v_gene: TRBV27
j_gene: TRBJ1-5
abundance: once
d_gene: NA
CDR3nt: TGTGCCAGCAGTTCTAGAGTTGAGGGGCACGTTGGTCAGCCCCAGCATTTT
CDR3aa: CASSSRVEGHVGQPQHF

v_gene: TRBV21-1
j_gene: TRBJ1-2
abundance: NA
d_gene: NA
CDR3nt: TGTGCCAGCAGCACGGGCAGGGATATTGGCTACACCTTC
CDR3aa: CASSTGRDIGYTF

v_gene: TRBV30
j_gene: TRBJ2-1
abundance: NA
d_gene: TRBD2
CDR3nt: TGTGCCACGTCTAGCGGGTCCTACAATGAGCAGTTCTTC
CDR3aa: CATSSGSYNEQFF

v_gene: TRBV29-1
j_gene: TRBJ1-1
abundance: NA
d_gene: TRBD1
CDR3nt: TGCAGCGGTGGACAGGGGAGGACTGAAGCTTTCTTT
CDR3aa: CSGGQGRTEAFF

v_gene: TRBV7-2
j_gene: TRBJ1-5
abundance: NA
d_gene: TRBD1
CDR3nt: TGTGCCAGCAGCCGGGGACAGGGTAGCAATCAGCCCCAGCATTTT
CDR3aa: CASSRGQGSNQPQHF

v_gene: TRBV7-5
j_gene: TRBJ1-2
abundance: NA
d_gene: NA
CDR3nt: TGTGTCAGAAGCTCCAGGATCGGACCTAAACGGTATGGCTACACCTTC
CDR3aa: CVRSSRIGPKRYGYTF

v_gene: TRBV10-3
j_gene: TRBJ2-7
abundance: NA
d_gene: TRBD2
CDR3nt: TGTGCCATCAGTTCCGGGACTAGCGGGGCGGGGAACGAGCAGTACTTC
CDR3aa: CAISSGTSGAGNEQYF

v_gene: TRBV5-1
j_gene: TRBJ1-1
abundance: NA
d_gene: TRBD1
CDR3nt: TGCGCCAGCAGCTCAGGGGGTAGCATGAACACTGAAGCTTTCTTT
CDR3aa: CASSSGGSMNTEAFF

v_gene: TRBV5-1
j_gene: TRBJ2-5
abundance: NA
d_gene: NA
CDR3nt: TGCGCCAGCAGCTTGTTACAGGGCGAACAAGAGACCCAGTACTTC
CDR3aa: CASSLLQGEQETQYF

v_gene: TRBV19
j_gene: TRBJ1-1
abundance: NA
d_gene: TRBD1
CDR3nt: TGTGCCAGTAGTATAGACTGGACAGGGATCCCGAGCACTGAAGCTTTCTTT
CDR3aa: CASSIDWTGIPSTEAFF

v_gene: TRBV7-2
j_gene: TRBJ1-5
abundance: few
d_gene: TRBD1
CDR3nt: TGTGCCAGCAGCTTAGAAGGTGACAGGGGCAATCAGCCCCAGCATTTT
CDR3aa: CASSLEGDRGNQPQHF

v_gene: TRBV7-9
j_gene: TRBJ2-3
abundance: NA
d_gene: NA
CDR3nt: TGTGCCAGCAGCTTAGTTGGGGGGAGAATTACAGATACGCAGTATTTT
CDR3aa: CASSLVGGRITDTQYF